This record looks at one T cell receptor (beta chain) sequence and its context. Germline-derived CDR1 and CDR2 are SGHTA and FQGTGA. V was cut by 5 bases and J by 4 bases, with 17 bases left in between. The CDR3 spans 15 residues. Produced via immunoSEQ multiplex PCR; TCRdb's table is partial and in-frame only. The sample holds 200,000 to 250,000 clones, approximately 80% seen once. The data derive from a study of blood T cell repertoires in COVID-19. The TCR originated in a woman in her forties or fifties with acute or convalescent COVID-19. What was sequenced was peripheral blood. V is TRBV7-3 and J is TRBJ1-2, with a weak D call TRBD1 (6 bases). The CDR3 DNA sequence: TGTGCCAGCAGCCTGGGGGCAGGGATGACCTATGGCTACACCTTC. Protein: CASSLGAGMTYGYTF.